Listed below are T cell receptor beta chains from one sample, sequenced in a study of blood T cell repertoires in COVID-19. Profiling relied on immunoSEQ multiplex PCR, and the TCRdb table lists in-frame clones only, not all of them. The data contain over 250,000 clones, roughly 85% of them seen just once; the ten biggest clones take up approximately 5.1%. Sequences were obtained from peripheral blood. These receptors all come from a man aged 45-65 years with active or convalescent COVID-19. The CDR3 runs from the conserved cysteine through the conserved F or W. A D gene is named only where the DNA matches it firmly. Clone size is shown for a subset of rows, as once, few, many or a class of expanded clone.

j_call clone_size d_call v_call cdr3_aa cdr3_nt
TRBJ1-2 - - TRBV28 CASSLGLKYGYTF TGTGCCAGCAGTTTAGGGCTGAAGTATGGCTACACCTTC
TRBJ2-5 few - TRBV10-3 CAIGLQETQYF TGTGCCATCGGGCTCCAAGAGACCCAGTACTTC
TRBJ1-2 - TRBD1 TRBV5-4 CASSFGTGGFYGYTF TGTGCCAGCAGCTTCGGGACAGGGGGCTTCTATGGCTACACCTTC
TRBJ2-6 few - TRBV11-1 CASSLARGANVLTF TGTGCCAGCAGCTTAGCGCGTGGGGCCAACGTCCTGACTTTC
TRBJ2-5 - - TRBV7-2 CASSQVGTGRQETQYF TGTGCCAGCAGCCAAGTAGGGACTGGCCGGCAAGAGACCCAGTACTTC
TRBJ1-5 - TRBD1 TRBV18 CASSPGTGQQPQHF TGTGCCAGCTCACCCGGGACAGGGCAACAGCCCCAGCATTTT
TRBJ2-7 - TRBD1 TRBV7-2 CASSLDRGSSYEQYF TGTGCCAGCAGCTTAGACAGGGGGAGCTCCTACGAGCAGTACTTC
TRBJ2-7 once - TRBV7-2 CASRGATGTHFYEQYF TGTGCCAGCAGGGGAGCTACCGGGACTCACTTCTACGAGCAGTACTTC
TRBJ1-5 - TRBD1 TRBV7-6 CASSLTPHGTGNQPQHF TGTGCCAGCAGCTTAACCCCCCATGGGACAGGGAATCAGCCCCAGCATTTT
TRBJ1-2 - - TRBV5-1 CASTLDADGYTF TGCGCCAGCACCCTTGACGCGGATGGCTACACCTTC
TRBJ1-5 many - TRBV5-6 CASSFGVWQPQHF TGTGCCAGCAGCTTCGGGGTTTGGCAGCCCCAGCATTTT
TRBJ1-1 once - TRBV19 CASFETETNTETFF TGTGCCAGTTTCGAGACAGAGACGAACACTGAAACTTTCTTT
TRBJ1-2 once TRBD1 TRBV5-5 CASSFLTGNGYTF TGTGCCAGCAGTTTCCTGACAGGGAATGGCTACACCTTC
TRBJ2-5 - TRBD2 TRBV7-3 CASSLVAGPQETQYF TGTGCCAGCAGCTTAGTAGCGGGGCCACAAGAGACCCAGTACTTC
TRBJ1-1 - TRBD1 TRBV4-1 CASSVTGVTEAFF TGCGCCAGCAGCGTAACAGGGGTCACTGAAGCTTTCTTT
TRBJ2-5 - - TRBV7-9 CASSPVLQQETQYF TGTGCCAGCAGTCCAGTCCTACAGCAAGAGACCCAGTACTTC
TRBJ2-7 - TRBD2 TRBV3-1/TRBV3-2 CASSPPTSGASYEQYF TGTGCCAGCAGCCCTCCTACTAGCGGGGCCTCCTACGAGCAGTACTTC
TRBJ1-1 - - TRBV12-3/TRBV12-4 CASSRTVGEAFF TGTGCCAGCAGCCGGACAGTCGGTGAAGCTTTCTTT
TRBJ1-3 - - TRBV9 CASSVESSGNTIYF TGTGCCAGCAGCGTAGAGAGCTCTGGAAACACCATATATTTT
TRBJ1-1 - - TRBV5-5 CASSLWAGDTEAFF TGTGCCAGCAGCTTGTGGGCAGGGGACACTGAAGCTTTCTTT
TRBJ2-3 - TRBD2 TRBV3-1/TRBV3-2 CASSSGTSSKGDTQYF TGTGCCAGCAGCTCCGGGACTAGCTCCAAAGGAGATACGCAGTATTTT
TRBJ2-2 - TRBD2 TRBV5-1 CASSHSGTSTPGELFF TGCGCCAGCAGCCACTCCGGGACTAGCACGCCCGGGGAGCTGTTTTTT
TRBJ2-7 once TRBD2 TRBV3-1/TRBV3-2 CASRYPGLAGGLEQYF TGTGCCAGCAGGTATCCGGGACTAGCGGGAGGGCTTGAGCAGTACTTC
TRBJ2-3 - - TRBV5-1 CASSLEYATSTDTQYF TGCGCCAGCAGCTTGGAGTATGCGACTAGCACAGATACGCAGTATTTT
TRBJ2-3 - - TRBV4-1 CASSQDYYGTDGFMYTQYF TGCGCCAGCAGCCAAGATTATTACGGGACTGACGGATTCATGTATACGCAGTATTTT
TRBJ2-1 - - TRBV7-9 CASSLAEGGEQFF TGTGCCAGCAGCCTAGCTGAAGGGGGTGAGCAGTTCTTC
TRBJ2-1 few TRBD1 TRBV16 CASRRQGAGDEQFF TGTGCCAGCAGGCGTCAGGGGGCTGGGGATGAGCAGTTCTTC